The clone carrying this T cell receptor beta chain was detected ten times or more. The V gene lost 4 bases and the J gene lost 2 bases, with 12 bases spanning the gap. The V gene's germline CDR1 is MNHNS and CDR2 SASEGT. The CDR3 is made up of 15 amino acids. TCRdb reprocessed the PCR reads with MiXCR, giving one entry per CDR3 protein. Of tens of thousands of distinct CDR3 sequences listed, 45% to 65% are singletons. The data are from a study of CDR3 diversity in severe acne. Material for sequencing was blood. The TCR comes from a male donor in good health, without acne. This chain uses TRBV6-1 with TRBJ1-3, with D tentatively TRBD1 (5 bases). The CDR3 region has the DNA TGTGCCAGCAGTGTCGGGACGACCACTGGAAACACCATATATTTT. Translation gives CASSVGTTTGNTIYF.